A single sample gave rise to the 21 T cell receptor beta chains below, sequenced in a study of identical twins. Each CDR3 protein gets one entry after TCRdb re-called the 5' RACE reads with MiXCR. The table includes 690,000 or so distinct CDR3 sequences, 8.6% detected once. This sample also belongs to another study, concerning yellow fever vaccine responses in identical twins.

Input material: PBMCs. The receptors originated from a woman younger than 30 in good health.

The V and J genes are TRBV7-2 and TRBJ2-7; D is unresolved. Trimming removed 5 bases at V and 2 bases at J, with 16 bases between. CDR1 and CDR2 from the germline V gene are SGHTA and FQGNSA. CDR3 length equals 15 residues. The CDR3 sequence: CASSPPVGTPYEQYF. In DNA form, the CDR3 reads TGTGCCAGCAGCCCTCCCGTCGGCACTCCCTACGAGCAGTACTTC.

The table lists this clonotype with many counts. The chain couples TRBV3-1 to TRBJ2-7; TRBD1 agrees at 8 bases. This CDR3 comprises 14 residues. CDR1 is LGHDT, CDR2 YNNKEL, per germline (reference sequence). The junction had 2 bases not matched to a gene; V was cut back by 0 bases and J by 4 bases. CDR3 loop: CASSQDHRGYEQYF. CDR3 coding DNA: TGTGCCAGCAGCCAAGATCACAGGGGGTACGAGCAGTACTTC.

In its sample, this clonotype was seen a few times. This sequence joins TRBV15 and TRBJ2-3, with a tentative D call TRBD1 (6 bases). This CDR3 has 13 residues. The V gene's germline CDR1 is LNHNV and CDR2 YYDKDF (reference sequence). V lost 4 bases and J lost 6, with 11 bases in between. The CDR3 sequence is CATSTRTADTQYF. CDR3 nucleotide sequence: TGTGCCACCAGCACCAGGACAGCGGATACGCAGTATTTT.

This rearrangement joins TRBV7-9 to TRBJ2-7; tentative D call: TRBD2 (5 bases). Germline CDR1 SEHNR, CDR2 FQNEAQ (reference sequence). The CDR3 is 14 amino acids. Trimming removed 5 bases from V and 3 bases from J, with 14 bases in between. The CDR3 reads CASSPRNRDYEQYF. The CDR3 nucleotides are TGTGCCAGCAGCCCCAGAAACCGGGACTACGAGCAGTACTTC.

This rearrangement joins TRBV25-1 to TRBJ2-1; TRBD2 matches at 14 bases. Germline V CDR1 and CDR2: MGHDK, SYGVNS. V shed 7 bases, J shed 9 bases, and the junction held 11 bases outside the gene matches. CDR3 length: 16 amino acids. The CDR3 protein is CASKKSGLAGGGEQFF. CDR3 in DNA: TGTGCCAGCAAAAAAAGCGGACTAGCGGGAGGCGGTGAGCAGTTCTTC.

The chain uses TRBV27 and TRBJ2-1, with TRBD2 identical over 9 bases. Trimming removed 7 bases from V and 4 bases from J; junction bases left unmatched: 8. Germline V gene sequence: CDR1 MNHEY, CDR2 SMNVEV (reference sequence). The CDR3 contains 15 residues. CDR3 in DNA: TGTGCCAGCAACCCCCTAGCGGGGCCGTACAATGAGCAGTTCTTC. Amino acids: CASNPLAGPYNEQFF.

The chain recombines TRBV7-9 with TRBJ1-2, with D hard to call. The CDR3 sequence is 16 residues long. Germline loops: CDR1 SEHNR, CDR2 FQNEAQ (reference sequence). Trimming stripped 0 bases from V and 5 bases from J, with 16 bases between. The CDR3 here is CASSLAGLDGEYGYTF. For the CDR3, the DNA is TGTGCCAGCAGCTTAGCGGGATTGGATGGGGAATATGGCTACACCTTC.

This chain connects TRBV5-1 to TRBJ2-3; 10 bases agree with TRBD1. CDR3 size: 16 residues. V was pared by 0 bases and J by 6 bases, with 7 bases of the junction left unmatched. CDR1 SGHRS and CDR2 YFSETQ come from the germline V gene. The CDR3, as DNA: TGCGCCAGCAGCTTGGCCGACAGGGGGCCTCAGGATACGCAGTATTTT. Translated, it gives CASSLADRGPQDTQYF. Using reference TRBV5-1 and TRBJ2-3 for the parts outside the CDR3, the full variable domain is KAGVTQTPRYLIKTRGQQVTLSCSPISGHRSVSWYQQTPGQGLQFLFEYFSETQRNKGNFPGRFSGRQFSNSRSEMNVSTLELGDSALYLCASSLADRGPQDTQYFGPGTRLTVL.

In its sample, this clonotype was seen a few times. The chain uses TRBV29-1 and TRBJ2-5; D is ambiguous. V was clipped by 4 bases and J by 5 bases, with 14 bases between them. The length of the CDR3 is 13 residues. CDR1 and CDR2 from the germline V gene are SQVTM and ANQGSEA. In DNA, the CDR3 is TGCAGCGTTGGGGATCCCGATCGGGAGACCCAGTACTTC. Protein: CSVGDPDRETQYF.

The J gene is TRBJ2-6, the V gene TRBV6-1; D gene unclear. CDR1 MNHNS and CDR2 SASEGT come from the germline V gene. This CDR3 spans 16 amino acids. V lost 6 bases and J lost 0, with 12 bases in between. The CDR3 region has the DNA TGTGCCAGCAGCCTTGTCACGAGCTCTGGGGCCAACGTCCTGACTTTC. It codes for CASSLVTSSGANVLTF.

The V gene is TRBV7-2, the J gene TRBJ2-5; D remains ambiguous. Germline V gene sequence: CDR1 SGHTA, CDR2 FQGNSA. The CDR3 totals 14 residues. Trimming pared 5 bases from V and 4 bases from J, leaving 14 bases between. The CDR3 region has the DNA TGTGCCAGCAGCCCCCAAGTCCGCGGAGAGACCCAGTACTTC. This codes for CASSPQVRGETQYF.

This clonotype was picked up a small number of times. The V and J genes are TRBV25-1 and TRBJ1-2; the D is unclear. The CDR3 sequence is 12 residues long. Germline V CDR1 and CDR2: MGHDK, SYGVNS. V shed 2 bases and J shed 8 bases, with 9 bases lying between them. The CDR3 loop reads CASSENARGYTF. The CDR3 region has the DNA TGTGCCAGCAGTGAAAATGCACGGGGCTACACCTTC.

The chain combines TRBV14 with TRBJ2-4; D not resolved. Trimming cost V 2 bases and J 1 base, with 3 bases left between them. CDR3 length: 13 residues. Germline-derived CDR1 and CDR2 are SGHDN and FVKESK. The CDR3 protein is CASSQSAKNIQYF. CDR3 nucleotides: TGTGCCAGCAGCCAATCGGCCAAAAACATTCAGTACTTC.

There are a few counts of this clonotype. The CDR3 DNA follows: TGCAGTGCTCAAGGCGGCGGGAGCTCCTACGAGCAGTACTTC. Its translation: CSAQGGGSSYEQYF. The chain has TRBV20-1 and TRBJ2-7; 7 bases fit TRBD2. The length of the CDR3 is 14 residues. Trimming cost V 5 bases and J 0 bases; bases outside gene matches: 7. The germline CDR1 and CDR2 sequences are DFQATT and SNEGSKA (reference sequence).

A few counts support this clonotype. This chain joins TRBV4-3 and TRBJ2-3; D ambiguous. The CDR3 sequence is 13 residues long. V lost 0 bases and J 4 bases, leaving 5 bases between the germline ends. Germline CDR1 LGHNA, CDR2 YSLEER. The CDR3 region is CASSQEASDTQYF. Written as DNA, the CDR3 is TGCGCCAGCAGCCAAGAGGCGTCAGATACGCAGTATTTT.

This clonotype was detected only a few times. J is TRBJ2-7 and V is TRBV9; D uncertain. CDR3 length: 14 residues. Germline assignment: CDR1 SGDLS and CDR2 YYNGEE. V lost 4 bases to trimming and J lost 0 bases, with 11 bases between them. CDR3 amino acids: CASSSWSSSYEQYF. The CDR3 region has the DNA TGTGCCAGCAGCTCCTGGTCCAGCTCCTACGAGCAGTACTTC.

The chain links TRBV6-8 to TRBJ1-2; D is uncertain. V was pared by 7 bases and J by 4 bases, with 22 bases between. This CDR3 has 16 residues. Germline V gene lookup returns CDR1 MNHGY and CDR2 SAAAGT. In DNA, the CDR3 is TGTGCCAGCATCATTTGGTCGGGCCACGGCGGCTATGGCTACACCTTC. Translation gives CASIIWSGHGGYGYTF.

The chain combines TRBV18 with TRBJ2-2; D might be TRBD1 (5 bases). Per the germline V gene, CDR1 is KGHSH and CDR2 is LQKENI. Trimming removed 3 bases from V and 6 bases from J, with 8 bases in between. The CDR3 loop spans 13 amino acids. CDR3 coding DNA: TGTGCCAGCTCACCGAAGACAGCCGGGGAGCTGTTTTTT. This codes for CASSPKTAGELFF.

DNA of the CDR3: TGCGCCAGCAGCCAAGATGGTGGGGACCTCTATGGCTACACCTTC. Translated, it gives CASSQDGGDLYGYTF. The V call is TRBV4-1, the J call TRBJ1-2, with TRBD1 as a possible D gene (5 bases). The CDR3 is made up of 15 amino acids. The germline gives CDR1 MGHRA, CDR2 YSYEKL. Trimming removed 0 bases from V and 4 bases from J, with 12 bases in between.

The rearrangement links TRBV19 to TRBJ2-3, with D tentatively TRBD2 (5 bases). The CDR3 is 14 amino acids. CDR1 is LNHDA, CDR2 SQIVND, per germline (reference sequence). V lost 9 bases and J lost 2, with 15 bases in between. CDR3 in amino acids: CARTLSRDTDTQYF. CDR3 nucleotides: TGTGCCAGAACCCTATCGAGGGACACAGATACGCAGTATTTT.

This clonotype has ten or more counts. The rearrangement joins TRBV12-3 or TRBV12-4 to TRBJ2-2, with TRBD2 matching 10 bases. V lost 3 bases, J lost 2 bases, and 6 bases stayed unmatched. The CDR3 runs 17 residues. The CDR3 DNA follows: TGTGCCAGCAGTTTTTGGCTAGCGGGAGTAAACACCGGGGAGCTGTTTTTT. Protein product: CASSFWLAGVNTGELFF.